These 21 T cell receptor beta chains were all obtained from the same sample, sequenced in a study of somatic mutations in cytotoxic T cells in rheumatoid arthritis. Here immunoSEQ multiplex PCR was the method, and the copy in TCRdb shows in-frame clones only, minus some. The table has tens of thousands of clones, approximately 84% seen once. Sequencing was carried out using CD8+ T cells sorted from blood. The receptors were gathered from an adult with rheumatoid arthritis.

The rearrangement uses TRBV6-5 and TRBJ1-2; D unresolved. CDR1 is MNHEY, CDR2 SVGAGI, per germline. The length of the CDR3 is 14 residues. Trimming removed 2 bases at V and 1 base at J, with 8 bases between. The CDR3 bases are TGTGCCAGCAGTTACGGACCGATTAACTATGGCTACACCTTC. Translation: CASSYGPINYGYTF.

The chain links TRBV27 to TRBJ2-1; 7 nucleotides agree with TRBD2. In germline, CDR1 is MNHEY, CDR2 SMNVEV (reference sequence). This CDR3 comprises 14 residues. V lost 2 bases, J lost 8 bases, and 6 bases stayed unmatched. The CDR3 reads CASSLGGRSDEQFF. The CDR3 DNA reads TGTGCCAGCAGTTTAGGCGGGAGAAGCGATGAGCAGTTCTTC.

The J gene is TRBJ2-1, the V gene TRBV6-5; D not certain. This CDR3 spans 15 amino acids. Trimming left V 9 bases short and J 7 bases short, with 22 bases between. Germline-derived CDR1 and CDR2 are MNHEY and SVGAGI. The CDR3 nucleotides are TGTGCCAGTTCACCGCGATCGAACGGAGTGAATGAGCAGTTCTTC. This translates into CASSPRSNGVNEQFF.

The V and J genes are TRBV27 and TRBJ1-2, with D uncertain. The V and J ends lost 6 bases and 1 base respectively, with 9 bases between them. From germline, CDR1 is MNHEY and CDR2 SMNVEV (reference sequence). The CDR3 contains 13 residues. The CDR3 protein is CASSLGFNYGYTF. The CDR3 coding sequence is TGTGCCAGCAGCCTCGGGTTTAACTATGGCTACACCTTC.

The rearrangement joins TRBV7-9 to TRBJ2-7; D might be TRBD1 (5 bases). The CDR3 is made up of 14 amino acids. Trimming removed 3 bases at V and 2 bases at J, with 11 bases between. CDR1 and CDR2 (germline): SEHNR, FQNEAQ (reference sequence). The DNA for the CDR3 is TGTGCCAGCAGCTTCGGACAACCCCCCTACGAGCAGTACTTC. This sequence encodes CASSFGQPPYEQYF.

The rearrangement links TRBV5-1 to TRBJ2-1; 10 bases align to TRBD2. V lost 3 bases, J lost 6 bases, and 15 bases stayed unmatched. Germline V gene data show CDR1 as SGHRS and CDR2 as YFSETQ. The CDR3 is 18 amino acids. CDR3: CASSWSSGGPNGRNEQFF. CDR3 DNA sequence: TGCGCCAGCAGCTGGAGTAGCGGGGGGCCCAATGGTCGCAATGAGCAGTTCTTC.

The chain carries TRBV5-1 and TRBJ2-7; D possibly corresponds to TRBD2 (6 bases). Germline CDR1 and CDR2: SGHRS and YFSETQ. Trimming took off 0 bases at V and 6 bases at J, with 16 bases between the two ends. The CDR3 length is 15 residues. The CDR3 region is CASSLGAEGIFEQYF. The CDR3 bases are TGCGCCAGCAGCTTGGGGGCGGAGGGCATCTTCGAGCAGTACTTC.

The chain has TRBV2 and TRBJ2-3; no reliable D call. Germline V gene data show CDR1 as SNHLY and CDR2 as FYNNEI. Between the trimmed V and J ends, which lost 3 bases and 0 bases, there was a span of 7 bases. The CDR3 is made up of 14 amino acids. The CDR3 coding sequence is TGTGCCAGCAGTGACAGACCTAGCACAGATACGCAGTATTTT. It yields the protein CASSDRPSTDTQYF.

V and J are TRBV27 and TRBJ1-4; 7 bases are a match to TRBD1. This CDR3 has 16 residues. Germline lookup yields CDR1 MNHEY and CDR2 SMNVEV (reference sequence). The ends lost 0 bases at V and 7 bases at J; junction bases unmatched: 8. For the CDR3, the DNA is TGTGCCAGCAGTTTATCCCAAGGGGGCCGATTTGAAAAACTGTTTTTT. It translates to CASSLSQGGRFEKLFF.

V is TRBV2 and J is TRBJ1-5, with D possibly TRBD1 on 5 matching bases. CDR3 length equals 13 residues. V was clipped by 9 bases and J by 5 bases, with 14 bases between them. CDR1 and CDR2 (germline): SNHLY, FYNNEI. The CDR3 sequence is CASKRGIDQPQHF. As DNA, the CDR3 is TGTGCCAGTAAGCGGGGGATCGATCAGCCCCAGCATTTT.

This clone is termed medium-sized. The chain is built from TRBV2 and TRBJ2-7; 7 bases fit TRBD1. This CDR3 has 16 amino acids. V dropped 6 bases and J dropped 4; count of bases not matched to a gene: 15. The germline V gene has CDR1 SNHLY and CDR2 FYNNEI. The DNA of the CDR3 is TGTGCCAGCAGAGCTTCCTTTGACAGGGTCTTTTACGAGCAGTACTTC. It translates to CASRASFDRVFYEQYF.

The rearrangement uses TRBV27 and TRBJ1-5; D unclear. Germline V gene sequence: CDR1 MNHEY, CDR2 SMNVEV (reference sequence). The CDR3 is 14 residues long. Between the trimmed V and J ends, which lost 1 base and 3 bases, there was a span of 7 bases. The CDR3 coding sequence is TGTGCCAGCAGTTTATTAGGTGTCAATCAGCCCCAGCATTTT. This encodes CASSLLGVNQPQHF.

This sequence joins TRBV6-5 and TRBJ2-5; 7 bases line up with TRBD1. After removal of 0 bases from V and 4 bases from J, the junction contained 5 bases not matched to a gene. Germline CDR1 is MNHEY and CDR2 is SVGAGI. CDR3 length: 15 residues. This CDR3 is CASSYSPGGTETQYF. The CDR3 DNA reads TGTGCCAGCAGTTACTCGCCAGGGGGAACAGAGACCCAGTACTTC.

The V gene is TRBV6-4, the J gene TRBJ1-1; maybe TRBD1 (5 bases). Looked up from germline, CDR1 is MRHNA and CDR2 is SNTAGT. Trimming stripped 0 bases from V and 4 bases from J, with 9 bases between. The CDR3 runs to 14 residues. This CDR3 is CASSDSTEATEAFF. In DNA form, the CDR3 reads TGTGCCAGCAGTGACTCGACAGAAGCCACTGAAGCTTTCTTT.

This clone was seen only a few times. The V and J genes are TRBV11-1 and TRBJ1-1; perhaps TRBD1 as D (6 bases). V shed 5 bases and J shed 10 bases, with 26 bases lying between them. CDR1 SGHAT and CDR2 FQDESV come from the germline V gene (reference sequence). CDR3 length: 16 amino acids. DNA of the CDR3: TGTGCCAGCAGCAAGAATCGTAAACAGGGTTGGAAGGGAGCTTTCTTT. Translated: CASSKNRKQGWKGAFF.

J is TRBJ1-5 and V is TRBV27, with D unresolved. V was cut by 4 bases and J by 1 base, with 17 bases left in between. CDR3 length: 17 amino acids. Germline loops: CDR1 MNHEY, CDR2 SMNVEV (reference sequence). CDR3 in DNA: TGTGCCAGCAGTTCGTCTACCGGAGGACCAAGCAATCAGCCCCAGCATTTT. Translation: CASSSSTGGPSNQPQHF.

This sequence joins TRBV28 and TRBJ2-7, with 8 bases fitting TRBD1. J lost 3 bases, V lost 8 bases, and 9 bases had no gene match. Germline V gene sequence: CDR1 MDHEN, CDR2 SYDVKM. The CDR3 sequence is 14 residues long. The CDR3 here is CASCPDRERYEQYF. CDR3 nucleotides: TGTGCCAGCTGCCCGGACAGGGAACGCTACGAGCAGTACTTC.

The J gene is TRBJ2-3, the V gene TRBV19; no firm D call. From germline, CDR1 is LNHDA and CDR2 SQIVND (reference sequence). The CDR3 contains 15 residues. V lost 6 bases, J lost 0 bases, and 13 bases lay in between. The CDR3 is CASSDGFSSTDTQYF. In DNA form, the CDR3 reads TGTGCCAGTAGCGACGGCTTTTCTAGCACAGATACGCAGTATTTT.

Here the CDR3 DNA reads TGTGCCAGTAGCGCCATGACAGGGGAGTACGAGCAGTACTTC. Encoded protein: CASSAMTGEYEQYF. This rearrangement joins TRBV19 to TRBJ2-7, with 8 bases identical to TRBD1. The germline V gene has CDR1 LNHDA and CDR2 SQIVND (reference sequence). The trim removed 6 bases at V and 4 bases at J, leaving 8 bases unmatched. The CDR3 sequence is 14 residues long.

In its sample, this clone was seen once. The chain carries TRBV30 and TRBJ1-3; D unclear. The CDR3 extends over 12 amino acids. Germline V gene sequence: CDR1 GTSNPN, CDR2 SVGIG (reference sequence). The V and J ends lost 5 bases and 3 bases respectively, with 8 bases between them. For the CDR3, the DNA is TGTGCCTGGGCATCGGGTGGAAACACCATATATTTT. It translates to CAWASGGNTIYF.

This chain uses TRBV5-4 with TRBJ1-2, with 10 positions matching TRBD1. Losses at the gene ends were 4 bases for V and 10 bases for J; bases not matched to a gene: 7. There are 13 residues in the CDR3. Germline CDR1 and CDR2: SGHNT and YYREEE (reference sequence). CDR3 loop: CASSPGTGVTYTF. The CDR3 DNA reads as TGTGCCAGCAGCCCTGGGACAGGGGTTACCTACACCTTC. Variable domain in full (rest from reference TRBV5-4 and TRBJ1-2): ETGVTQSPTHLIKTRGQQVTLRCSSQSGHNTVSWYQQALGQGPQFIFQYYREEENGRGNFPPRFSGLQFPNYSSELNVNALELDDSALYLCASSPGTGVTYTFGSGTRLTVV.